This TCR beta chain was identified during a study of blood T cell repertoires in COVID-19. Study-level information: Collection of acute and convalescent COVID-19 samples took place in the United States, Italy and Spain. From T cells, B-cell-depleted T cells, or PBMCs came the material, which was cDNA or gDNA.

In the source study's methods: Researchers report that nucleated cell counts were estimated from reference gene primer amplification. Here immunoSEQ multiplex PCR was the method, and the copy in TCRdb shows in-frame clones only, minus some. Clone size and the V and J calls come from that table; the DNA yielded D and trimming. The sample contains hundreds of thousands of clones, over 80% of which appear only once. The germline V gene has CDR1 SGDLS and CDR2 YYNGEE. The CDR3 is made up of 16 amino acids. Losses at the gene ends were 3 bases for V and 4 bases for J; bases not matched to a gene: 9. The receptor was isolated from a man in his forties with acute or convalescent COVID-19. Sequenced material: peripheral blood. The chain is built from TRBV9 and TRBJ2-2; 7 nucleotides align to TRBD1. The CDR3 DNA is TGTGCCAGCAGCGCCCTGCCGACAGGGAGCACCGGGGAGCTGTTTTTT. This sequence encodes CASSALPTGSTGELFF. The full variable domain, in which reference TRBV9 and TRBJ2-2 provide the parts outside the CDR3, is DSGVTQTPKHLITATGQRVTLRCSPRSGDLSVYWYQQSLDQGLQFLIQYYNGEERAKGNILERFSAQQFPDLHSELNLSSLELGDSALYFCASSALPTGSTGELFFGEGSRLTVL.